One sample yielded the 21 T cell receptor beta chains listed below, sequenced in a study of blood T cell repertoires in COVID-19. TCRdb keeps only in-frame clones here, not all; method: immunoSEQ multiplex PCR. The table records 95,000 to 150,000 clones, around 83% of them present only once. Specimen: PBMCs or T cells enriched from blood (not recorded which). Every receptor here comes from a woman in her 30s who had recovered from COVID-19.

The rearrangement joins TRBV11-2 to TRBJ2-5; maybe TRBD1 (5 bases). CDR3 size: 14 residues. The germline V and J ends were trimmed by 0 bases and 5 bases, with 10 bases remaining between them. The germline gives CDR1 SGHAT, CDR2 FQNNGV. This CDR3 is CASSLERGFETQYF. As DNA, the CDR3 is TGTGCCAGCAGCTTAGAAAGGGGATTCGAGACCCAGTACTTC.

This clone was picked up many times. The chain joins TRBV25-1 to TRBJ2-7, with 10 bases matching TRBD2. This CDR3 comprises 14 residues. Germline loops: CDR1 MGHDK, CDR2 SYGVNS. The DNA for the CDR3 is TGTGCGGCAGCGGGAGGGCAATTAACCTACGAGCAGTACTTC. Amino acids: CAAAGGQLTYEQYF.

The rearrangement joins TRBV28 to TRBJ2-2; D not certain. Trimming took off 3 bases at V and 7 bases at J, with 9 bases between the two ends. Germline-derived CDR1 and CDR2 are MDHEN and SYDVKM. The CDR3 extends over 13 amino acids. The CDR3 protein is CASSLRPGGELFF. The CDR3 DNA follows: TGTGCCAGCAGTTTGAGGCCCGGCGGGGAGCTGTTTTTT.

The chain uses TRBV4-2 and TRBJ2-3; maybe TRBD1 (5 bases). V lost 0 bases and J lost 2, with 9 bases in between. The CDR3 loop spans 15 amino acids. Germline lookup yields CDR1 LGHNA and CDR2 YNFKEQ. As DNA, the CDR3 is TGTGCCAGCAGCCAAGATTTCAGGGTCACAGATACGCAGTATTTT. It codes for CASSQDFRVTDTQYF.

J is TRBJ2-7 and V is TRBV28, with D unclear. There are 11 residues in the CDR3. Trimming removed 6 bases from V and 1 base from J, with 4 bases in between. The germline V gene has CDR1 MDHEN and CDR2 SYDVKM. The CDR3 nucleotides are TGTGCCAGCAGCAATTCCTACGAGCAGTACTTC. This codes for CASSNSYEQYF.

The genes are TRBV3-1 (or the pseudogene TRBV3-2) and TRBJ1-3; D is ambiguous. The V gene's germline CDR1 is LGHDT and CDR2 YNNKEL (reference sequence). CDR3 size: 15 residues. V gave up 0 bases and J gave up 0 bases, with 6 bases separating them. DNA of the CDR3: TGTGCCAGCAGCCAAGATCTTTACTCTGGAAACACCATATATTTT. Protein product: CASSQDLYSGNTIYF.

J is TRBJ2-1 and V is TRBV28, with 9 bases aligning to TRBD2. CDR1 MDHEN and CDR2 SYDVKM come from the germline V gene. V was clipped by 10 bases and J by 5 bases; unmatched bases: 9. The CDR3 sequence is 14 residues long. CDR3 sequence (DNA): TGTGCCATCACGAGAGCGGGAGGAAACAATGAGCAGTTCTTC. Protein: CAITRAGGNNEQFF.

The CDR3 nucleotides are TGTGCCAGCAGCTCCCAGGCGGAGCGGGAGACGAATCCCTACGAGCAGTACTTC. This sequence encodes CASSSQAERETNPYEQYF. V and J are TRBV13 and TRBJ2-7; 8 bases align to TRBD2. The CDR3 length is 18 residues. Germline-derived CDR1 and CDR2 are PRHDT and FYEKMQ (reference sequence). J gave up 2 bases and V 4 bases, and 16 bases lay outside the gene matches. Full variable domain (rest looked up from reference TRBV13 and TRBJ2-7): AAGVIQSPRHLIKEKRETATLKCYPIPRHDTVYWYQQGPGQDPQFLISFYEKMQSDKGSIPDRFSAQQFSDYHSELNMSSLELGDSALYFCASSSQAERETNPYEQYFGPGTRLTVT.

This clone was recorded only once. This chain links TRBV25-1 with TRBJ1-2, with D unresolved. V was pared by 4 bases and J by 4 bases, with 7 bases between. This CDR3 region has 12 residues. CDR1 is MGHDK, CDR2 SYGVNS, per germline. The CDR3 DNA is TGTGCCAGCAGTGGCGGGTTCTATGGCTACACCTTC. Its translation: CASSGGFYGYTF.

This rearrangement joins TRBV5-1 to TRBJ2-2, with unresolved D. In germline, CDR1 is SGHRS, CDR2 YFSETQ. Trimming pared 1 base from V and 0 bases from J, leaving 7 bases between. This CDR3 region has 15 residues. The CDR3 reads CASSLSLTNTGELFF. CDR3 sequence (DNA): TGCGCCAGCAGCTTGTCACTGACGAACACCGGGGAGCTGTTTTTT.

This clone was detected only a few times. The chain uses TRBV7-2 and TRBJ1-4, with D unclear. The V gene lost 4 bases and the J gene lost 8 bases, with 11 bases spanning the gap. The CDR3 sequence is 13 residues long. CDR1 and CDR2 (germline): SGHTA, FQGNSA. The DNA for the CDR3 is TGTGCCAGCAGCTCCAACATGAAGGAAAAACTGTTTTTT. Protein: CASSSNMKEKLFF.

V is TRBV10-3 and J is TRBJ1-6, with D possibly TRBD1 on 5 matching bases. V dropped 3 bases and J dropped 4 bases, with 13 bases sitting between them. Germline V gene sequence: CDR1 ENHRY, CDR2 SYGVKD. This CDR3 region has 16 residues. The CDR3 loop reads CAISDGGIPYNSPLHF. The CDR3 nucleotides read TGTGCCATCAGTGATGGGGGGATCCCTTATAATTCACCCCTCCACTTT.

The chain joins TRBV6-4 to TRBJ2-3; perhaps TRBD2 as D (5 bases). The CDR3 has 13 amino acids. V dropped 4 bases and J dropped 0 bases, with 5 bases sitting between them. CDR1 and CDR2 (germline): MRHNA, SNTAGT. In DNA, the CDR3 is TGTGCCAGCAGTGGCGGGAGCACAGATACGCAGTATTTT. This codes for CASSGGSTDTQYF.

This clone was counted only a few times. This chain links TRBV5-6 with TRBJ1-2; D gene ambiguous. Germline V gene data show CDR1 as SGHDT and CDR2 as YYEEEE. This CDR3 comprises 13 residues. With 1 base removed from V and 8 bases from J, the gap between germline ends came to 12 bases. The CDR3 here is CASSLWATGGYTF. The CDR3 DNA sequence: TGTGCCAGCAGCTTGTGGGCAACGGGGGGCTACACCTTC.

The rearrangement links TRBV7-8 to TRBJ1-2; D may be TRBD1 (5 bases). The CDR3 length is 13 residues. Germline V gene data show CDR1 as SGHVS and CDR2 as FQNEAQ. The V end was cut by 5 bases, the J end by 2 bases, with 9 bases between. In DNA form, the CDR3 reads TGTGCCAGCAGCCGGGGCGGGAACTATGGCTACACCTTC. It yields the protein CASSRGGNYGYTF.

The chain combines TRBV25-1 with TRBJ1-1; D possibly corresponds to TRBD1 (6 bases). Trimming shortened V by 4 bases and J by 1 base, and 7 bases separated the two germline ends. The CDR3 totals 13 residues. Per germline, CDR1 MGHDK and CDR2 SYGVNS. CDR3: CASSVGGNTEAFF. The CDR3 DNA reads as TGTGCCAGCAGTGTAGGGGGGAACACTGAAGCTTTCTTT.

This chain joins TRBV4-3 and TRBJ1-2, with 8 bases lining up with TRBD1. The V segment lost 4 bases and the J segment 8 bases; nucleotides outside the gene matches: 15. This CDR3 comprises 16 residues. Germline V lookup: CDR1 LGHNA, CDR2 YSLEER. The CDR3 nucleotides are TGCGCCAGCAGCCCGGAAGGGGACAGGCGGCTGGAGGGCTACACCTTC. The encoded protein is CASSPEGDRRLEGYTF.

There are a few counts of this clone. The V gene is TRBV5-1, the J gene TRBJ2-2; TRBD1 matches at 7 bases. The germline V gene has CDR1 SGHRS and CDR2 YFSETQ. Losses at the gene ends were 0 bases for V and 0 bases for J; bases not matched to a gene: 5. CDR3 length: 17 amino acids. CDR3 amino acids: CASSLALGQANTGELFF. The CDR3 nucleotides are TGCGCCAGCAGCTTGGCCCTCGGACAGGCGAACACCGGGGAGCTGTTTTTT.

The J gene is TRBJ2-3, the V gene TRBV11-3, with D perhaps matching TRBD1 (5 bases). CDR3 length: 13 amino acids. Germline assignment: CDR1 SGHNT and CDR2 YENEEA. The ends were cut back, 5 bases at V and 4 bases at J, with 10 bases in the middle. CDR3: CASSREGADTQYF. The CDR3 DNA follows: TGTGCCAGCAGCCGTGAAGGGGCAGATACGCAGTATTTT. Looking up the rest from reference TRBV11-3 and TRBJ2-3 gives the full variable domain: EAGVVQSPRYKIIEKKQPVAFWCNPISGHNTLYWYLQNLGQGPELLIRYENEEAVDDSQLPKDRFSAERLKGVDSTLKIQPAELGDSAVYLCASSREGADTQYFGPGTRLTVL.

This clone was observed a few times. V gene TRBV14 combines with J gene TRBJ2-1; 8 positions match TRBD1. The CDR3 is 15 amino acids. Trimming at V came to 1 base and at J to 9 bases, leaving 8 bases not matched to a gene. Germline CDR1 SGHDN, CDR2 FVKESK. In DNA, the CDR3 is TGTGCCAGCAGCCAAGCCCTCGGGACAGGCGGTGAGCAGTTCTTC. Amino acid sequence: CASSQALGTGGEQFF.

CDR3 sequence (DNA): TGTGCCAGCAGTTACAGGGGGAACAGGGATCAGCCCCAGCATTTT. Translation gives CASSYRGNRDQPQHF. This chain connects TRBV6-2 or TRBV6-3 to TRBJ1-5; weak D call: TRBD1 (6 bases). The CDR3 is 15 residues long. With 2 bases removed from V and 5 bases from J, the gap between germline ends came to 13 bases. Per germline, CDR1 MNHEY and CDR2 SVGEGT.